The clone carrying this T cell receptor (beta chain) was counted a single time. Measured with immunoSEQ multiplex PCR; TCRdb has only the in-frame clones, and not every one. This sample has roughly 84,000 clones, with almost 85% found just once. CDR1 and CDR2 from the germline V gene are MNHNS and SASEGT. V gave up 3 bases and J gave up 2 bases, with 7 bases separating them. This CDR3 has 13 amino acids. The sample originates from a study of a mutant IDH1 vaccine in newly diagnosed glioma. Time point meaning: baseline, week 1 (first vaccination visit). Treatment meaning: pre-vaccination baseline after standard-of-care therapy.

The clonotype originates from a man aged 40-49 years with glioma. Some clones in this sample may be carry-over from other donors' samples. The chain joins TRBV6-1 to TRBJ1-2, with no clear D. The sequenced sample was PBMCs, obtained from a glioma patient treated with radiotherapy, temozolomide or both. CDR3 protein: CASSDPRNYGYTF. CDR3 in DNA: TGTGCCAGCAGTGATCCCAGAAACTATGGCTACACCTTC.